This T cell receptor (beta chain) was found in a study of blood T cell repertoires in COVID-19. Whole-study context: The study drew acute and convalescent COVID-19 samples from the United States, Italy and Spain.

The V end lost 7 bases, the J end lost 5 bases, and 13 bases lay between the germline ends. This CDR3 spans 13 amino acids. The V gene's germline CDR1 is MNHEY and CDR2 SMNVEV (reference sequence). Sequencing was performed with immunoSEQ multiplex PCR; in TCRdb, only in-frame clones are kept and a portion is missing. The profile shows about 39,000 clones, roughly nine tenths of them singletons. The receptor was derived from a man between 50 and 59 years old with active COVID-19. Specimen: peripheral blood. V and J are TRBV27 and TRBJ2-3; D remains ambiguous. CDR3 loop: CASTSTAEDTQYF. The CDR3, as DNA: TGTGCCAGCACATCCACGGCGGAAGATACGCAGTATTTT.